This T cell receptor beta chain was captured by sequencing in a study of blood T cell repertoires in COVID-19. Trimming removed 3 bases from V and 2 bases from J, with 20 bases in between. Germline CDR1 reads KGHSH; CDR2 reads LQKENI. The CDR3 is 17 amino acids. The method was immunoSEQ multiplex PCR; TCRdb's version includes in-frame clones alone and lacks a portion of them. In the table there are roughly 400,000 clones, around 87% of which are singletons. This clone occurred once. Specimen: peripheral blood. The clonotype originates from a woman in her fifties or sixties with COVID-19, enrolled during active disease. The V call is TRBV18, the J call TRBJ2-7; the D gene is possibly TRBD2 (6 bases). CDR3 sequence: CASSPYAWDGTPYEQYF. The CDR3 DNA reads TGTGCCAGCTCACCTTATGCCTGGGACGGGACTCCCTACGAGCAGTACTTC.